This TCR beta chain was documented in a study of blood T cell repertoires in COVID-19. Using immunoSEQ multiplex PCR, the repertoire was profiled, and TCRdb retains in-frame clones only, with some absent. The data hold approximately 260,000 clones, with about four fifths observed a single time. Germline values: CDR1 LNHDA, CDR2 SQIVND (reference sequence). The V and J ends lost 2 bases and 2 bases, in that order; junction bases with no gene match: 11. The CDR3 contains 18 residues. The source material was peripheral blood. This receptor was identified in an elderly woman with acute or convalescent COVID-19. V and J are TRBV19 and TRBJ1-5; 8 bases agree with TRBD1. The CDR3 sequence is CASSIILDRAVGNQPQHF. The CDR3 nucleotides are TGTGCCAGTAGTATAATTCTGGACAGGGCGGTGGGCAATCAGCCCCAGCATTTT. Supplemented by reference TRBV19 and TRBJ1-5, the full variable domain reads DGGITQSPKYLFRKEGQNVTLSCEQNLNHDAMYWYRQDPGQGLRLIYYSQIVNDFQKGDIAEGYSVSREKKESFPLTVTSAQKNPTAFYLCASSIILDRAVGNQPQHFGDGTRLSIL.